The 20 T cell receptor beta chains below were found in one sample sequenced in a study of beta chain features in type 1 diabetes (dated by TCRdb to 2016 to 2019). Library prep was done by the immunoSEQ multiplex PCR assay. The entire isolated RNA was reverse transcribed using the High Capacity cDNA Reverse Transcription Kit, and thus expressed TCRB transcripts were sequenced. TCRdb took this table from immuneACCESS and kept in-frame rearrangements with V and J called. Such tables lack part of the clones; where checked against another copy, unresolved V genes explain under half of the gap, and the rest is unexplained. The sample yields 970,000 or so clones; 17% were counted once. Of the sample, 0.023% falls within the top ten clones. The sample comprised naive CD4+ T cells from blood. The cell subset or site label corresponds to: true naive CD4+ T cells. The receptors here all came from a woman in her late teens or twenties in good health.

The chain couples TRBV27 to TRBJ2-1; TRBD2 is a possible D gene (6 bases). The germline CDR1 and CDR2 sequences are MNHEY and SMNVEV (reference sequence). The CDR3 length is 14 residues. The germline V and J ends were trimmed by 5 bases and 0 bases, with 8 bases remaining between them. The CDR3 protein is CASSLTSSYNEQFF. The CDR3 region has the DNA TGTGCCAGCAGTCTGACTAGCTCCTACAATGAGCAGTTCTTC.

The DNA for the CDR3 is TGCGCCAGCAGCTTGTATGGACAGGGTTCGATTTCAACTAATGAAAAACTGTTTTTT. Amino acids: CASSLYGQGSISTNEKLFF. This sequence joins TRBV5-1 and TRBJ1-4; TRBD1 matches 8 bases. CDR1 and CDR2 from the germline V gene are SGHRS and YFSETQ. V was pared by 1 base and J by 0 bases, with 11 bases of the junction left unmatched. The CDR3 spans 19 residues. The whole variable domain, remainder taken from reference TRBV5-1 and TRBJ1-4, is KAGVTQTPRYLIKTRGQQVTLSCSPISGHRSVSWYQQTPGQGLQFLFEYFSETQRNKGNFPGRFSGRQFSNSRSEMNVSTLELGDSALYLCASSLYGQGSISTNEKLFFGSGTQLSVL.

The CDR3: CASSYSGSSDEKLFF. CDR3 sequence (DNA): TGTGCCAGCAGTTATTCGGGAAGTAGTGATGAAAAACTGTTTTTT. The genes are TRBV6-5 and TRBJ1-4, with unresolved D. Looked up from germline, CDR1 is MNHEY and CDR2 is SVGAGI. The V and J ends lost 3 bases and 6 bases respectively, with 14 bases between them. CDR3 length equals 15 residues.

The rearrangement uses TRBV9 and TRBJ2-1; TRBD2 aligns across 8 bases. V was clipped by 3 bases and J by 3 bases; unmatched bases: 2. The CDR3 is 14 amino acids. Germline V gene lookup returns CDR1 SGDLS and CDR2 YYNGEE. Here the CDR3 DNA reads TGTGCCAGCAGCGGAGCGGGAGACTACAATGAGCAGTTCTTC. This sequence encodes CASSGAGDYNEQFF.

The J gene is TRBJ1-2, the V gene TRBV18; D gene unclear. Between the trimmed V and J ends, which lost 6 bases and 1 base, there was a span of 15 bases. This CDR3 region has 15 residues. The germline V gene encodes CDR1 KGHSH and CDR2 LQKENI. In DNA form, the CDR3 reads TGTGCCAGCTCCCTCGATTTAGGGAATAACTATGGCTACACCTTC. This encodes CASSLDLGNNYGYTF. The complete variable domain, with remaining parts taken from reference TRBV18 and TRBJ1-2, reads NAGVMQNPRHLVRRRGQEARLRCSPMKGHSHVYWYRQLPEEGLKFMVYLQKENIIDESGMPKERFSAEFPKEGPSILRIQQVVRGDSAAYFCASSLDLGNNYGYTFGSGTRLTVV.

The chain links TRBV6-6 to TRBJ2-3; D may be TRBD2 (5 bases). V lost 11 bases, J lost 2 bases, and 11 bases lay in between. CDR1 MNHNY and CDR2 SVGAGI come from the germline V gene (reference sequence). CDR3 length equals 12 residues. The CDR3 region has the DNA TGTGCCGTATCTAGCACCACAGATACGCAGTATTTT. Amino acid sequence: CAVSSTTDTQYF.

In its sample, this clone was seen a few times. CDR3 DNA sequence: TGTGCCAGCAGCTTAGCGCTGACCAGGGGCTACGAGCAGTACTTC. This codes for CASSLALTRGYEQYF. V is TRBV7-9 and J is TRBJ2-7; D possibly corresponds to TRBD1 (6 bases). This CDR3 comprises 15 residues. Germline V gene data show CDR1 as SEHNR and CDR2 as FQNEAQ (reference sequence). The ends were cut back, 0 bases at V and 3 bases at J, with 12 bases in the middle.

The gene calls are TRBV7-9 and TRBJ1-1; D call uncertain. The CDR3 runs 15 residues. Deletions cut 2 bases from V and 1 base from J, with 11 bases between. Germline CDR1 reads SEHNR; CDR2 reads FQNEAQ (reference sequence). Written as DNA, the CDR3 is TGTGCCAGCAGCTTATATGGGTATACGAACACTGAAGCTTTCTTT. Amino acids: CASSLYGYTNTEAFF.

This clone was detected only a few times. V and J are TRBV4-1 and TRBJ2-4; TRBD1 matches at 12 bases. J lost 1 base, V lost 3 bases, and 10 bases had no gene match. CDR3 length: 19 amino acids. Germline V gives CDR1 MGHRA, CDR2 YSYEKL. The CDR3 spells CASSHEGQGARLAKNIQYF. CDR3 DNA: TGCGCCAGCAGCCACGAGGGACAGGGGGCGAGGTTGGCCAAAAACATTCAGTACTTC.

This sequence joins TRBV27 and TRBJ1-1; unclear D gene. The CDR3 is made up of 15 amino acids. The ends were cut back, 7 bases at V and 4 bases at J, with 19 bases in the middle. Germline V gene lookup returns CDR1 MNHEY and CDR2 SMNVEV (reference sequence). The CDR3 region has the DNA TGTGCCAGCACCGCTTTTGGGGTGGGGAGCACTGAAGCTTTCTTT. Translated: CASTAFGVGSTEAFF.

The CDR3 DNA sequence: TGTGCCAGCAGTGAGACCCCTGGAATTTGGGCCAATGAGCAGTTCTTC. It specifies CASSETPGIWANEQFF. V is TRBV6-1 and J is TRBJ2-1; D is unclear. This CDR3 has 16 residues. V lost 3 bases to trimming and J lost 6 bases, with 18 bases between them. Germline V lookup: CDR1 MNHNS, CDR2 SASEGT.

This sequence joins TRBV2 and TRBJ2-1; 8 nucleotides agree with TRBD1. CDR1 SNHLY and CDR2 FYNNEI come from the germline V gene. This CDR3 has 15 amino acids. J was trimmed by 4 bases and V by 5 bases; bases with no gene match: 7. In DNA form, the CDR3 reads TGTGCCAGCAGTTCCCAGGGGGCTGATTACAATGAGCAGTTCTTC. Its translation is CASSSQGADYNEQFF.

Here the CDR3 DNA reads TGCGCCAGCAAAGATCGATCCTCTGGAAACACCATATATTTT. Protein sequence: CASKDRSSGNTIYF. This chain connects TRBV4-3 to TRBJ1-3; D is ambiguous. V was clipped by 7 bases and J by 0 bases, with 10 bases between them. The germline gives CDR1 LGHNA, CDR2 YSLEER. This CDR3 region has 14 residues.

V is TRBV6-1 and J is TRBJ2-5, with a weak D call TRBD2 (5 bases). Germline CDR1 reads MNHNS; CDR2 reads SASEGT. Deletions cut 6 bases from V and 5 bases from J, with 13 bases between. The CDR3 is 13 residues long. CDR3 region: CASSPRGLETQYF. Here the CDR3 DNA reads TGTGCCAGCAGCCCTCGAGGGTTGGAGACCCAGTACTTC.

Written as DNA, the CDR3 is TGTGCCAGCAGGGTAGAGGGAAAGGGCACCGGGGAGCTGTTTTTT. Protein: CASRVEGKGTGELFF. The chain carries TRBV7-9 and TRBJ2-2; the D gene is possibly TRBD2 (5 bases). CDR1 and CDR2 from the germline V gene are SEHNR and FQNEAQ (reference sequence). The CDR3 runs 15 residues. V lost 6 bases to trimming and J lost 4 bases, with 15 bases between them.

This clone was counted only a few times. CDR3: CASSLDIYNEQFF. Written as DNA, the CDR3 is TGTGCCAGCAGCTTGGACATATACAATGAGCAGTTCTTC. The rearrangement joins TRBV7-3 to TRBJ2-1; the D gene is possibly TRBD1 (5 bases). Looked up from germline, CDR1 is SGHTA and CDR2 is FQGTGA. Trimming removed 3 bases at V and 4 bases at J, with 7 bases between. The CDR3 has 13 amino acids.

This clone appeared a few times. The chain is built from TRBV2 and TRBJ2-7, with 8 bases that match TRBD1. Germline CDR1 SNHLY, CDR2 FYNNEI. V was clipped by 7 bases and J by 3 bases; unmatched bases: 8. The CDR3 is made up of 14 amino acids. The CDR3 region has the DNA TGTGCCAGCACGGGCAGGGGGCCTCACTACGAGCAGTACTTC. It translates to CASTGRGPHYEQYF. Based on the CDR3 plus reference TRBV2 and TRBJ2-7, the full variable domain is EPEVTQTPSHQVTQMGQEVILRCVPISNHLYFYWYRQILGQKVEFLVSFYNNEISEKSEIFDDQFSVERPDGSNFTLKIRSTKLEDSAMYFCASTGRGPHYEQYFGPGTRLTVT.

In this sample, this clone turned up a few times. This chain joins TRBV27 and TRBJ2-1; D not certain. The CDR3 has 16 residues. CDR1 and CDR2 from the germline V gene are MNHEY and SMNVEV (reference sequence). Trimming took 6 bases from V and 0 from J, leaving 15 bases between them. CDR3 amino acids: CASSFYGEGSYNEQFF. As DNA, the CDR3 is TGTGCCAGCAGCTTTTACGGAGAAGGCTCCTACAATGAGCAGTTCTTC.

The chain is built from TRBV4-2 and TRBJ1-5; TRBD1 is a possible D gene (6 bases). The V and J ends lost 1 base and 1 base respectively, with 11 bases between them. The CDR3 covers 16 residues. Germline CDR1 LGHNA, CDR2 YNFKEQ. CDR3 nucleotides: TGTGCCAGCAGCCAAGTAACCACAGGGAGCAATCAGCCCCAGCATTTT. This sequence encodes CASSQVTTGSNQPQHF.

This rearrangement joins TRBV11-2 to TRBJ2-3; 8 bases map to TRBD2. The junction had 10 bases not matched to a gene; V was cut back by 9 bases and J by 8 bases. This CDR3 spans 13 amino acids. Germline values: CDR1 SGHAT, CDR2 FQNNGV. CDR3 DNA sequence: TGTGCCAGTCGGGGACTAGGAGAGGTTACGCAGTATTTT. It translates to CASRGLGEVTQYF. The variable domain in full, with the rest retrieved from reference TRBV11-2 and TRBJ2-3, is EAGVAQSPRYKIIEKRQSVAFWCNPISGHATLYWYQQILGQGPKLLIQFQNNGVVDDSQLPKDRFSAERLKGVDSTLKIQPAKLEDSAVYLCASRGLGEVTQYFGPGTRLTVL.